This TCR beta chain was retrieved from a study of blood T cells in healthy people across ages. A second roughly 6 to 11 cycle PCR used barcoded and J-beta primers. A single record per CDR3 protein comes from TCRdb applying MiXCR to the 5' RACE reads. Here the sample spans 1.5 million to 1.9 million distinct CDR3 sequences, roughly two fifths being singletons. V shed 4 bases and J 6 bases; nucleotides not matched to a gene: 4. Germline assignment: CDR1 SGDLS and CDR2 YYNGEE. The CDR3 is 14 residues long. This chain joins TRBV9 and TRBJ2-7, with 13 bases matching TRBD2. The sample was blood. The origin of this receptor is a woman aged 18-30 years in good health. Written as DNA, the CDR3 is TGTGCCAGCAGCCCAGGACTAGCGGGGGCCGAGCAGTACTTC. Its protein product is CASSPGLAGAEQYF.